These 9 T cell receptor beta chains share one sample of origin, sequenced in a study of regulatory T cells in long-lasting Graves disease. Time point in this sample: newly diagnosed GD, antithyroid drugs for less than 3 months. From RNA extracted from PBMCs, the TCR library was made. Both iRepertoire HTBI primers and Arm-PCR of CDR3 regions were used to build the TCR beta libraries. TCRdb independently ran MiXCR on the multiplex PCR reads; one entry per CDR3 protein. The data hold about 450,000 distinct CDR3 sequences, with approximately 14% observed a single time. These data are also associated with another study on T cells in Graves' hyperthyroidism and ophthalmopathy.

Sample: peripheral blood mononuclear cells (PBMCs), taken at new diagnosis, from a patient treated with antithyroid drugs. All receptors come from a woman aged 45-65 years with Graves disease.

This clonotype was seen a single time. This may stem from a read error, because a much larger clone lies one nucleotide away. The rearrangement joins TRBV28 to TRBJ2-2; D might be TRBD1 (6 bases). In germline, CDR1 is MDHEN, CDR2 SYDVKM. The CDR3 has 16 amino acids. CDR3 protein: CASSLYEQGVTRELFF. CDR3 bases: TGTGCCAGCAGTTTATACGAACAGGGTGTCACCAGGGAGCTGTTTTTT.

This rearrangement joins TRBV2 to TRBJ1-1, with D hard to call. This CDR3 is built from 15 residues. Per the germline V gene, CDR1 is SNHLY and CDR2 is FYNNEI. Trimming stripped 7 bases from V and 1 base from J, with 16 bases between. The CDR3 DNA follows: TGTGCCAGCACCAAACTCGGGCCAGCGAACACTGAAGCTTTCTTT. Translated, it gives CASTKLGPANTEAFF.

The rearrangement joins TRBV6-5 to TRBJ1-6, with D perhaps TRBD1 (5 bases). V lost 2 bases and J 7 bases, leaving 9 bases between the germline ends. The length of the CDR3 is 14 residues. Germline V gene data show CDR1 as MNHEY and CDR2 as SVGAGI. CDR3 DNA: TGTGCCAGCAGTTACCAGGCAGGGAATTCACCCCTCCACTTT. This codes for CASSYQAGNSPLHF.

Note on this clonotype: It may be a read error: a sequence one base away is much more abundant. The gene calls are TRBV6-9 and TRBJ2-1; 7 bases map to TRBD2. Germline V gene lookup returns CDR1 MNHGY and CDR2 SVAAGI. This CDR3 comprises 15 residues. The CDR3 is CASSYFRGRDNGQFF. In nucleotides, the CDR3 is TGTGCCAGCAGTTACTTCCGCGGGAGAGACAATGGGCAGTTCTTC.

A note on this clonotype: One base away lies a much larger clone, so this may be a sequencing read error. This chain links TRBV20-1 with TRBJ2-7, with TRBD2 matching 10 bases. J lost 7 bases, V lost 8 bases, and 20 bases had no gene match. Germline CDR1 reads DFQATT; CDR2 reads SNEGSKA (reference sequence). This CDR3 has 16 residues. The CDR3 is CSRGRTLAGEAQEQYF. The CDR3 DNA reads TGCAGTCGCGGGCGAACTCTAGCGGGAGAGGCTCAGGAGCAGTACTTC.

This clonotype was found many times. The chain links TRBV6-4 to TRBJ1-3; no clear D gene. Germline assignment: CDR1 MRHNA and CDR2 SNTAGT. The CDR3 runs 14 residues. V was trimmed by 3 bases and J by 4 bases, leaving 10 bases between them. In DNA, the CDR3 is TGTGCCAGCAGTGAAGTGGGCTCCGGAAACACCATATATTTT. Residues: CASSEVGSGNTIYF.

This clonotype was seen many times. The chain combines TRBV20-1 with TRBJ2-1, with 13 bases lining up with TRBD2. Looked up from germline, CDR1 is DFQATT and CDR2 is SNEGSKA (reference sequence). This CDR3 region has 19 residues. The CDR3 sequence is CREDRGANRLAGGYNEQFF. CDR3 bases: TGCAGAGAGGACAGGGGAGCGAATCGACTAGCGGGGGGCTACAATGAGCAGTTCTTC.

To note about this clonotype: A much more abundant neighbour one base away suggests this may be a read error. This chain uses TRBV6-2 or TRBV6-3 with TRBJ2-7; 7 bases match TRBD2. The J call is in doubt because the DNA end fits TRBJ2-5 better. Germline-derived CDR1 and CDR2 are MNHEY and SVGEGT. The length of the CDR3 is 17 residues. CDR3 protein: CASRKGANGRWQETQYF. The CDR3 bases are TGTGCCAGCAGAAAAGGGGCTAACGGGAGGTGGCAAGAGACCCAGTACTTC.

This clonotype was seen more than once but under ten times. The chain links TRBV12-3 or TRBV12-4 to TRBJ2-7, with D hard to call. V was shortened by 5 bases and J by 5 bases, with 10 bases between the two germline ends. The CDR3 runs 12 residues. As DNA, the CDR3 is TGTGCCAGCAGTCCTACATGGGACGAGCAGTACTTC. It is translated as CASSPTWDEQYF.